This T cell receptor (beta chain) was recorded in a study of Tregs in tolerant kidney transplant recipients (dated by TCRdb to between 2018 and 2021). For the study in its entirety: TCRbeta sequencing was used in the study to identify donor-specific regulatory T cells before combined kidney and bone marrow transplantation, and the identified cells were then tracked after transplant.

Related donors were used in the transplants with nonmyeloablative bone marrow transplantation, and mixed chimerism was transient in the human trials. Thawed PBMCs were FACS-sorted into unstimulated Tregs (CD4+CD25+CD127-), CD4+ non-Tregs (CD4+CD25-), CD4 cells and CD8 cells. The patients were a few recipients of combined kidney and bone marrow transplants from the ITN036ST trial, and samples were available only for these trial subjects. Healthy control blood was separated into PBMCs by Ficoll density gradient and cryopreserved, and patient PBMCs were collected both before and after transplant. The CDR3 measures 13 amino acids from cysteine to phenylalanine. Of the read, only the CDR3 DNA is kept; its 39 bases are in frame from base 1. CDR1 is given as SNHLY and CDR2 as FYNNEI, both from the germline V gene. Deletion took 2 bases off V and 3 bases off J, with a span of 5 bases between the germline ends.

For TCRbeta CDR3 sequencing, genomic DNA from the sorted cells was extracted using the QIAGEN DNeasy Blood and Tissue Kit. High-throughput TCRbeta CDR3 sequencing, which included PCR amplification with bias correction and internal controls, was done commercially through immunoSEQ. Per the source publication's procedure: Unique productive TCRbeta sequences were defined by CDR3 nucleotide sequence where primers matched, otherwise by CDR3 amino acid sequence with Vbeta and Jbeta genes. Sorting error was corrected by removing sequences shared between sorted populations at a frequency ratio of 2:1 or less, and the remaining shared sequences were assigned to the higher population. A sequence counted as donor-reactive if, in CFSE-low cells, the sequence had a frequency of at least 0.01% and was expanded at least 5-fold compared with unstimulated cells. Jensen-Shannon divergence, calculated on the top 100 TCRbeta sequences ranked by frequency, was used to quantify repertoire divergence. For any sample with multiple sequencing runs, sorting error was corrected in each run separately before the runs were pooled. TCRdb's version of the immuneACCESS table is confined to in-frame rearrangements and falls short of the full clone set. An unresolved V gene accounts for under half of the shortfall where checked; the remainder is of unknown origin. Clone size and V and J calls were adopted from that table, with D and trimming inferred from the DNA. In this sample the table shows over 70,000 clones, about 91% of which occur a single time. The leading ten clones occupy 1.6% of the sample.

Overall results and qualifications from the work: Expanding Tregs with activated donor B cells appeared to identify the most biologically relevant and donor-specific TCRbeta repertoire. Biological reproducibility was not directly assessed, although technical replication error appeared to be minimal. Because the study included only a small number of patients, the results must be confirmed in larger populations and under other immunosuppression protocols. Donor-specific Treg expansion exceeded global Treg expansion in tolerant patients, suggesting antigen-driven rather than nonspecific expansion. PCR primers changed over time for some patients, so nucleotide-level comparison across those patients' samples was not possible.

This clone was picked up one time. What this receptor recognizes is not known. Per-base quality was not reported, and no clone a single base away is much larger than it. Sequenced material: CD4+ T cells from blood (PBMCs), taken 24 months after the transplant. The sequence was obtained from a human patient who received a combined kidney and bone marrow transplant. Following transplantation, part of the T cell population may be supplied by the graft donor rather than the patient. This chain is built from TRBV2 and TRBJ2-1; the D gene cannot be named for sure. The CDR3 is CASSERSYNEQFF. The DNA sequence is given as TGTGCCAGCAGTGAACGGAGCTACAATGAGCAGTTCTTC.